The rows below give T cell receptor beta chains drawn from one sample of a study of blood T cell repertoires in COVID-19. Here immunoSEQ multiplex PCR was the method, and the copy in TCRdb shows in-frame clones only, minus some. This table has roughly 380,000 clones, about nine tenths appearing once. Sequencing used peripheral blood. These receptors were obtained from a woman in her thirties or forties with COVID-19, enrolled during active disease. CDR3s include the opening cysteine and the closing phenylalanine or tryptophan. The D gene is left open where the match is weak. Where a row states a size, it is once, few, many or the class of an expanded clone; other rows omit it.

abundance,d_gene,j_gene,v_gene,CDR3aa,CDR3nt
medium-sized,TRBD1,TRBJ2-7,TRBV7-9,CASSHRDRNYEQYF,TGTGCCAGCAGCCACCGGGACAGGAACTACGAGCAGTACTTC
NA,TRBD1,TRBJ2-6,TRBV5-6,CASSRTGGFTSGANVLTF,TGTGCCAGCAGCCGAACAGGGGGCTTTACCTCTGGGGCCAACGTCCTGACTTTC
NA,NA,TRBJ1-1,TRBV4-1,CASSHSTGLPEAFF,TGCGCCAGCAGCCACTCTACAGGGCTTCCTGAAGCTTTCTTT
NA,NA,TRBJ1-5,TRBV7-2,CASSYRVFSNQPQHF,TGTGCCAGCAGCTACAGGGTATTCAGCAATCAGCCCCAGCATTTT
NA,NA,TRBJ2-5,TRBV28,CASTSPGARQETQYF,TGTGCCAGCACCTCTCCGGGAGCACGACAAGAGACCCAGTACTTC
many,TRBD2,TRBJ2-7,TRBV5-1,CASSLAGTFYEQYF,TGCGCCAGCAGCTTAGCGGGAACGTTCTACGAGCAGTACTTC
NA,TRBD1,TRBJ1-2,TRBV6-5,CASSYRDSPFYGYTF,TGTGCCAGCAGTTATCGGGACAGCCCTTTCTATGGCTACACCTTC
NA,NA,TRBJ1-4,TRBV14,CASSQLNEEKLFF,TGTGCCAGCAGCCAATTGAACGAGGAAAAACTGTTTTTT
once,NA,TRBJ1-5,TRBV2,CASSLEQANSNQPQHF,TGTGCCAGCAGTTTGGAACAGGCGAATAGCAATCAGCCCCAGCATTTT
once,NA,TRBJ2-2,TRBV11-2,CASSLEGLATGELFF,TGTGCCAGCAGCTTAGAAGGGCTAGCAACCGGGGAGCTGTTTTTT
few,NA,TRBJ1-6,TRBV28,CASSLSDGRYSPLHF,TGTGCCAGCAGTTTGTCTGACGGGAGATATTCACCCCTCCACTTT
NA,TRBD2,TRBJ2-5,TRBV3-1/TRBV3-2,CASSRSGGPGETQYF,TGTGCCAGCAGCCGGAGCGGGGGGCCCGGGGAGACCCAGTACTTC
NA,TRBD1,TRBJ1-2,TRBV7-3,CASSPRQGARSHF,TGTGCCAGCAGCCCGAGACAGGGGGCGCGTTCCCACTTC
NA,NA,TRBJ2-7,TRBV25-1,CASSDPPGSYEQYF,TGTGCCAGCAGTGACCCTCCCGGCTCCTACGAGCAGTACTTC
NA,NA,TRBJ2-7,TRBV28,CASSSPPLSGTYEQYF,TGTGCCAGCAGTTCTCCCCCTTTGTCGGGGACCTACGAGCAGTACTTC
NA,NA,TRBJ2-2,TRBV15,CATSRDLARTGELFF,TGTGCCACCAGCAGAGATCTAGCTAGAACCGGGGAGCTGTTTTTT
NA,NA,TRBJ1-1,TRBV21-1,CASDTWAIHASNTEAFF,TGTGCCAGCGATACATGGGCTATCCATGCCTCGAACACTGAAGCTTTCTTT
NA,TRBD1,TRBJ2-7,TRBV28,CAISDRGNHEQYF,TGTGCCATATCGGACAGGGGAAACCACGAGCAGTACTTC
NA,NA,TRBJ2-5,TRBV30,CAWSGIAARGQETQYF,TGTGCCTGGAGTGGAATTGCGGCCCGCGGGCAAGAGACCCAGTACTTC
NA,TRBD1,TRBJ1-5,TRBV28,CASSLRGRGNNQPQHF,TGTGCCAGCAGTTTACGGGGCAGGGGGAACAATCAGCCCCAGCATTTT
NA,NA,TRBJ1-2,TRBV18,CASSPGGGNYGYTF,TGTGCCAGCTCCCCGGGCGGGGGAAACTATGGCTACACCTTC
once,NA,TRBJ1-5,TRBV4-2,CASSHSPGVSNQPQHF,TGTGCCAGCAGCCACAGTCCGGGGGTCAGCAATCAGCCCCAGCATTTT
NA,TRBD1,TRBJ2-1,TRBV5-4,CASDRQGRNEQFF,TGTGCCAGCGACCGACAGGGGAGAAATGAGCAGTTCTTC
few,NA,TRBJ1-4,TRBV25-1,CASSESPGANEKLFF,TGTGCCAGCAGTGAATCCCCAGGGGCTAATGAAAAACTGTTTTTT
NA,NA,TRBJ1-1,TRBV10-3,CAISEQGLNTEAFF,TGTGCCATCAGTGAGCAGGGATTGAACACTGAAGCTTTCTTT
NA,NA,TRBJ2-1,TRBV19,CASSIAVGGAYNEQFF,TGTGCCAGTAGTATAGCCGTCGGCGGGGCTTACAATGAGCAGTTCTTC
NA,TRBD1,TRBJ1-2,TRBV6-6,CATRTGDYGYTF,TGTGCCACCAGGACAGGGGACTATGGCTACACCTTC